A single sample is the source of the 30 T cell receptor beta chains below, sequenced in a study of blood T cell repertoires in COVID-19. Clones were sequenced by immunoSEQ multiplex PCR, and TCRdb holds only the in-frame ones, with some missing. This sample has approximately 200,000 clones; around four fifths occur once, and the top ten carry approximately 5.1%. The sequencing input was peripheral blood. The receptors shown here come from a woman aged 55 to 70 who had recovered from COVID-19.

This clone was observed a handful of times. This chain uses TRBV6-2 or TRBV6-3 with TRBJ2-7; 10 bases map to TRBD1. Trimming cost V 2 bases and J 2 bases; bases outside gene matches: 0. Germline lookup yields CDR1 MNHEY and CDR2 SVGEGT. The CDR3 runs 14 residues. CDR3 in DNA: TGTGCCAGCAGTTACGGACAGGGGGCCTACGAGCAGTACTTC. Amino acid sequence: CASSYGQGAYEQYF.

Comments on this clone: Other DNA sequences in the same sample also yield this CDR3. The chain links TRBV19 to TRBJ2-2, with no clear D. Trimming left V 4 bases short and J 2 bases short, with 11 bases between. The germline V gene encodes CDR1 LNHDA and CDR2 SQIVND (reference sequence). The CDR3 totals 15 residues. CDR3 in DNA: TGTGCCAGTAGTACGTCCGGAGCAAACACCGGGGAGCTGTTTTTT. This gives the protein CASSTSGANTGELFF.

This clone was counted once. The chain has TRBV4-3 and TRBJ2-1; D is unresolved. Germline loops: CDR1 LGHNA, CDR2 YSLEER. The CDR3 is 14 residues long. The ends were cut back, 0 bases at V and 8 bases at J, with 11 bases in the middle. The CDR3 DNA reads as TGCGCCAGCAGCCAAGATCGGCCTCAGGATGAGCAGTTCTTC. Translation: CASSQDRPQDEQFF.

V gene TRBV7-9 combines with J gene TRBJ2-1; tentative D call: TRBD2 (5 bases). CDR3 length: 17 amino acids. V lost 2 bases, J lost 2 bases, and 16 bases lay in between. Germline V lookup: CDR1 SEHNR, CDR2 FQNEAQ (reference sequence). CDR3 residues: CASSLRSLQRTYNEQFF. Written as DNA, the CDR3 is TGTGCCAGCAGCTTAAGGTCTCTGCAGCGGACCTACAATGAGCAGTTCTTC. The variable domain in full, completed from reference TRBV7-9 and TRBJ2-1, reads DTGVSQNPRHKITKRGQNVTFRCDPISEHNRLYWYRQTLGQGPEFLTYFQNEAQLEKSRLLSDRFSAERPKGSFSTLEIQRTEQGDSAMYLCASSLRSLQRTYNEQFFGPGTRLTVL.

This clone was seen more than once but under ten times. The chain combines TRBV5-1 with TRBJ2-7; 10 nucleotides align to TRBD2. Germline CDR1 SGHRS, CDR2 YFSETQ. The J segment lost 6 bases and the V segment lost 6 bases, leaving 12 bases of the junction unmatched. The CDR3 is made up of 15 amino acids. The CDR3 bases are TGCGCCAGCACCTCTTTTAGCGGGGGGCCTGGCGAGCAGTACTTC. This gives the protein CASTSFSGGPGEQYF.

CDR3 protein: CASSTQADTEAFF. In DNA, the CDR3 is TGCGCCAGCAGCACACAGGCGGACACTGAAGCTTTCTTT. The chain is built from TRBV5-1 and TRBJ1-1, with D possibly matching TRBD1 (5 bases). The V end was cut by 4 bases, the J end by 3 bases, with 10 bases between. The CDR3 is made up of 13 amino acids. Per the germline V gene, CDR1 is SGHRS and CDR2 is YFSETQ.

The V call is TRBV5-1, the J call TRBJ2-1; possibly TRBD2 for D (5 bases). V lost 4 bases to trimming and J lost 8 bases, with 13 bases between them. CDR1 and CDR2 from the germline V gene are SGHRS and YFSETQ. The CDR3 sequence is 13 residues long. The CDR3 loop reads CASSREPPDEQFF. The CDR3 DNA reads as TGCGCCAGCAGCCGGGAACCACCCGATGAGCAGTTCTTC.

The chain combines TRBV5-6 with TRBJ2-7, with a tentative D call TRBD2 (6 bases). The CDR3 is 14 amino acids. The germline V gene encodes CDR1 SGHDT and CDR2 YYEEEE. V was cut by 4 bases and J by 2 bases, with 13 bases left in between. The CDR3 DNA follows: TGTGCCAGCAGCCCGGTGGGCGGGGCCTACGAGCAGTACTTC. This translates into CASSPVGGAYEQYF.

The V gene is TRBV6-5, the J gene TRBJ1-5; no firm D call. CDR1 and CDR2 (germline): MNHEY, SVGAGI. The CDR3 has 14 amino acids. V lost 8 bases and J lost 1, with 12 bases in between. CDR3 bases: TGTGCCAGCGTGCGGGGTGCGAGCAATCAGCCCCAGCATTTT. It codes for CASVRGASNQPQHF.

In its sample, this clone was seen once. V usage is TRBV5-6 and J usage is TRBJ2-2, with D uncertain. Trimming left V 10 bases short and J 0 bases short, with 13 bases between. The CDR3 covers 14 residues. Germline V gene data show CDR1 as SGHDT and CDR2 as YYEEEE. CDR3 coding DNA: TGTGCCTTTACGAGGTTCGCGAACACCGGGGAGCTGTTTTTT. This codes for CAFTRFANTGELFF.

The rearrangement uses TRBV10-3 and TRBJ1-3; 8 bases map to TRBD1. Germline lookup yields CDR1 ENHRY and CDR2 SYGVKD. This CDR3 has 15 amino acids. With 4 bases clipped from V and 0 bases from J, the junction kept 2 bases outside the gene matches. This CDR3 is CAISGGQDSGNTIYF. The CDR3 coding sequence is TGTGCCATCAGTGGGGGACAGGACTCTGGAAACACCATATATTTT.

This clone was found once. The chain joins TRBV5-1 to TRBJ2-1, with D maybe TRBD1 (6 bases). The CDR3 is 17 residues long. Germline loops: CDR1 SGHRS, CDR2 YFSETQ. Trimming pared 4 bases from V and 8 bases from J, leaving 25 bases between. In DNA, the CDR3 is TGCGCCAGCAGCACGGGACATCGCCCGTCGGTGGGCCATGAGCAGTTCTTC. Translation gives CASSTGHRPSVGHEQFF.

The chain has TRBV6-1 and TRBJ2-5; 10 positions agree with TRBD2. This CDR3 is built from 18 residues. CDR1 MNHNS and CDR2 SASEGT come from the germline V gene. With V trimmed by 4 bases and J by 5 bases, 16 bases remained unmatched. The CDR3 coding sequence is TGTGCCAGCAGTGGACCCCGTCGGAGCGGGGGGGCCAGGGAGACCCAGTACTTC. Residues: CASSGPRRSGGARETQYF.

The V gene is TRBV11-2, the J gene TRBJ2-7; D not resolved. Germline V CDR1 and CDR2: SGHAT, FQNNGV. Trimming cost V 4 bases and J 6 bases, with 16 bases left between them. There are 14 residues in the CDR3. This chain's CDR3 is CASSSTPTYLEQYF. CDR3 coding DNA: TGTGCCAGCAGCTCAACTCCGACATATCTCGAGCAGTACTTC. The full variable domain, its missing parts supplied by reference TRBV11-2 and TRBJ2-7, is EAGVAQSPRYKIIEKRQSVAFWCNPISGHATLYWYQQILGQGPKLLIQFQNNGVVDDSQLPKDRFSAERLKGVDSTLKIQPAKLEDSAVYLCASSSTPTYLEQYFGPGTRLTVT.

The CDR3 sequence: CASSLEGLAGQEQFF. The CDR3 coding sequence is TGTGCCAGCAGCTTAGAGGGACTAGCGGGGCAGGAGCAGTTCTTC. The rearrangement uses TRBV11-3 and TRBJ2-1; 13 nucleotides line up with TRBD2. J lost 10 bases, V lost 0 bases, and 3 bases had no gene match. Germline V CDR1 and CDR2: SGHNT, YENEEA. This CDR3 contains 15 residues.

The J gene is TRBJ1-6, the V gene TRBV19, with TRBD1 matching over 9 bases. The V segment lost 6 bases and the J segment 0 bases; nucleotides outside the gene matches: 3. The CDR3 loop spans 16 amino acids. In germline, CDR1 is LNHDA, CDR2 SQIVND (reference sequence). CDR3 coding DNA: TGTGCCAGTAGGGGGACAGGGAGCTCCTATAATTCACCCCTCCACTTT. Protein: CASRGTGSSYNSPLHF.

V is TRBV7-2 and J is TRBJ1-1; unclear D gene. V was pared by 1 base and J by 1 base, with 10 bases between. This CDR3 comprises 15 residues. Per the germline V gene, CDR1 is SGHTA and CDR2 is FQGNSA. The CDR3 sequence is CASSLVAPRNTEAFF. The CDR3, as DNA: TGTGCCAGCAGCTTAGTAGCGCCGAGGAACACTGAAGCTTTCTTT.

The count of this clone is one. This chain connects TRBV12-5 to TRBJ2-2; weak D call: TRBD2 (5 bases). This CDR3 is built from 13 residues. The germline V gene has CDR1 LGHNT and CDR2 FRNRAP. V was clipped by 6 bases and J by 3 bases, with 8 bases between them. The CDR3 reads CASGPGDTGELFF. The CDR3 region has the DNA TGTGCTAGTGGCCCCGGGGACACCGGGGAGCTGTTTTTT.

For the CDR3, the DNA is TGTGCCAGTACCCCGGCCAGGGACAGGGGTACCTACGAGCAGTACTTC. This codes for CASTPARDRGTYEQYF. The chain uses TRBV19 and TRBJ2-7; 10 bases match TRBD1. V was pared by 7 bases and J by 2 bases, with 11 bases of the junction left unmatched. Per the germline V gene, CDR1 is LNHDA and CDR2 is SQIVND (reference sequence). The CDR3 has 16 amino acids.

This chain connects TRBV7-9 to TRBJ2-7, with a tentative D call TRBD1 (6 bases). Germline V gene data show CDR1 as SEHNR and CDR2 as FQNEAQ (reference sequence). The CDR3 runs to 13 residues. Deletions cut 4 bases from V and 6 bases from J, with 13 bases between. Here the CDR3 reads CASSSTGTAEQYF. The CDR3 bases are TGTGCCAGCAGCTCGACAGGTACCGCCGAGCAGTACTTC.

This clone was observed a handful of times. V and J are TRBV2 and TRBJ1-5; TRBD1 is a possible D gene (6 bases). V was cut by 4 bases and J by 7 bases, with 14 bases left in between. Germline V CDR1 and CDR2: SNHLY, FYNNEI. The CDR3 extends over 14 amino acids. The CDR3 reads CASSVRGGGQPQHF. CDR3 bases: TGTGCCAGCAGTGTGAGAGGGGGAGGGCAGCCCCAGCATTTT.

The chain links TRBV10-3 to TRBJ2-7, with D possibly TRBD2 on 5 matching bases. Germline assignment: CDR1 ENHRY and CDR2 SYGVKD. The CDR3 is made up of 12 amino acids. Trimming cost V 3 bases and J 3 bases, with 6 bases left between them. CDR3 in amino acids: CAISDTSYEQYF. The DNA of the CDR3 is TGTGCCATCAGTGACACTAGCTACGAGCAGTACTTC.

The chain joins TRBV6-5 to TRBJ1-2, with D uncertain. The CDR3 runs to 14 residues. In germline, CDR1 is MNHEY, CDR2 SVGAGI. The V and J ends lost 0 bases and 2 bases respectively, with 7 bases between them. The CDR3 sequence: CASSYSSTNYGYTF. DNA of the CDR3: TGTGCCAGCAGTTACTCGTCAACAAACTATGGCTACACCTTC.

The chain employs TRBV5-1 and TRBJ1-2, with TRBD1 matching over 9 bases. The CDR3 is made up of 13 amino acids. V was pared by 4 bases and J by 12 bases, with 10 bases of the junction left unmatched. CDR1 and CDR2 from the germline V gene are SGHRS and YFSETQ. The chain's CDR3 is CASSVENRGLNTF. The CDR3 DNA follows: TGCGCCAGCAGCGTGGAGAACAGGGGGCTTAACACCTTC.

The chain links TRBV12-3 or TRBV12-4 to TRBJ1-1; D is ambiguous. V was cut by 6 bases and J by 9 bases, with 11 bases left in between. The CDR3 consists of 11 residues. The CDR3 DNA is TGTGCCAGCAGCCTACGGGTGAAAGCTTTCTTT. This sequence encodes CASSLRVKAFF.

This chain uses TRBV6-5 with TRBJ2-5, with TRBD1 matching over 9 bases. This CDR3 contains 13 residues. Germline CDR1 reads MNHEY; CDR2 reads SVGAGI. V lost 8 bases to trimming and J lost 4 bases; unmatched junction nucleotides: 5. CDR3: CASGTGRAETQYF. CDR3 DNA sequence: TGTGCCAGCGGGACAGGGCGTGCAGAGACCCAGTACTTC.

CDR3 in amino acids: CSATDGTEAFF. CDR3 DNA sequence: TGCAGTGCAACCGACGGGACTGAAGCTTTCTTT. This chain joins TRBV20-1 and TRBJ1-1; no clear D. Trimming left V 6 bases short and J 5 bases short, with 10 bases between. The CDR3 spans 11 residues. CDR1 is DFQATT, CDR2 SNEGSKA, per germline (reference sequence).

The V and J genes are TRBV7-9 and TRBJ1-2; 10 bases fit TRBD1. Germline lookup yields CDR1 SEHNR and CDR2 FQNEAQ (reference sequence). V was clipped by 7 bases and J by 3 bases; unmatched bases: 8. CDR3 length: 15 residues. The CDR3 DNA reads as TGTGCCAGCACCAAGGGACAGGGGTTCGACTATGGCTACACCTTC. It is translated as CASTKGQGFDYGYTF.

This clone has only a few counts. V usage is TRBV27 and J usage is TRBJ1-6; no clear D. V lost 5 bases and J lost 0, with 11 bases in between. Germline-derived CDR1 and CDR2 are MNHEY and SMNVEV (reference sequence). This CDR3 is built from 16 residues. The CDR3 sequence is CASSLALSSYNSPLHF. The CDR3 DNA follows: TGTGCCAGCAGTCTCGCCCTAAGCTCCTATAATTCACCCCTCCACTTT.

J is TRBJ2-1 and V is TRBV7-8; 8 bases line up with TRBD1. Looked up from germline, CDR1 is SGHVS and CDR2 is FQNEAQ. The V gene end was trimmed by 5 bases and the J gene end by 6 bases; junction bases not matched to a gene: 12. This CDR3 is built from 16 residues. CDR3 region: CASSPTAGTGFNEQFF. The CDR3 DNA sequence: TGTGCCAGCAGCCCTACCGCCGGGACAGGATTCAATGAGCAGTTCTTC.